Listed here are 6 T cell receptor beta chains from one sample, sequenced in a study of T cell repertoires in cytomegalovirus infection. No antigen is known for these receptors. TCRdb ran MiXCR on the reads and lists one entry per CDR3 protein. Of hundreds of thousands of distinct CDR3 sequences listed, roughly a third are singletons. Sequencing was performed on cultured PBMCs, taken from culture after CMV antigen stimulation. Source of these receptors: a human donor in good health (CMV status not recorded). Some clones in this sample may be carry-over from other donors' samples.

The genes are TRBV19 and TRBJ1-3, with D hard to call. Looked up from germline, CDR1 is LNHDA and CDR2 is SQIVND (reference sequence). V shed 10 bases and J shed 0 bases, with 16 bases lying between them. This CDR3 region has 15 residues. The CDR3 region is CATTTGILSGNTIYF. CDR3 coding DNA: TGTGCCACCACGACGGGGATCCTCTCTGGAAACACCATATATTTT.

The rearrangement links TRBV7-6 to TRBJ2-1; TRBD2 matches at 9 bases. Germline V lookup: CDR1 SGHVS, CDR2 FNYEAQ. The junction had 8 bases not matched to a gene; V was cut back by 5 bases and J by 9 bases. The CDR3 has 14 amino acids. Written as DNA, the CDR3 is TGTGCCAGCAGCGGCGGGGGGGTCTTCGCTGAGCAGTTCTTC. The encoded protein is CASSGGGVFAEQFF.

This clonotype was counted a few times. The chain is built from TRBV7-9 and TRBJ2-3; TRBD2 matches at 12 bases. V gave up 5 bases and J gave up 2 bases; unmatched junction bases: 5. This CDR3 is 16 amino acids long. Germline values: CDR1 SEHNR, CDR2 FQNEAQ (reference sequence). The CDR3 protein is CASSAWTSGTTDTQYF. CDR3 nucleotides: TGTGCCAGCAGCGCCTGGACTAGCGGGACCACAGATACGCAGTATTTT.

The chain combines TRBV2 with TRBJ2-2; D is uncertain. The CDR3 consists of 15 residues. Per germline, CDR1 SNHLY and CDR2 FYNNEI. V lost 2 bases and J 6 bases, leaving 13 bases between the germline ends. Written as DNA, the CDR3 is TGTGCCAGCAGTGAAAGGGCTAGATTACCCGGGGAGCTGTTTTTT. Translation gives CASSERARLPGELFF.

The V and J genes are TRBV12-3 or TRBV12-4 and TRBJ2-1, with TRBD2 identical over 8 bases. V was clipped by 3 bases and J by 10 bases; unmatched bases: 8. The CDR3 runs to 14 residues. The CDR3 sequence is CASSFQAGVYEQFF. The CDR3, as DNA: TGTGCCAGCAGTTTTCAAGCGGGGGTGTACGAGCAGTTCTTC.

This clonotype was counted many times. The chain uses TRBV7-2 and TRBJ1-4; D is unclear. Per the germline V gene, CDR1 is SGHTA and CDR2 is FQGNSA. Trimming removed 0 bases from V and 10 bases from J, with 6 bases in between. The CDR3 extends over 12 amino acids. CDR3 sequence reads: CASSLAGGKLFF. In nucleotides, the CDR3 is TGTGCCAGCAGCTTAGCTGGAGGAAAACTGTTTTTT.